This TCR beta chain was recorded in a study of CXCR3-negative and CXCR3-positive naive CD8 T cells. With respect to this clonotype: The antigen is undetermined.

Broader study findings: With CXCR3 expression partially decreased after cryopreservation, most assays relied on fresh PBMCs. Hydrophobicity of TRB CDR3s was greater in CXCR3-positive naive cells than in CXCR3-negative naive cells. Naive subsets expressed similar surface CD5; TRB CDR3 features served to infer TCR strength.

The germline V gene encodes CDR1 LGHNA and CDR2 YSLEER. This CDR3 contains 15 residues. Researchers prepared the TRB cDNA libraries using 5' RACE with UMI labels. Each CDR3 protein gets one entry in TCRdb, which reprocessed the 5' RACE reads and gives no DNA. The sample has about 150,000 distinct CDR3 sequences. CD45RO-CCR7+CD27+CD95- characterized naive CD8+ T cells. This receptor was identified in a human donor in good health. Some clones in this sample may be carry-over from other donors' samples. Sequences were obtained from naive CXCR3+ CD8+ T cells from blood. Documented subset: CD45RO-CCR7+CD27+CD95- naive CD8+ T cells expressing CXCR3 (TNR3+). The J gene is TRBJ2-7, the V gene TRBV4-3. CDR3 protein: CASTEQMGWNYEQYF.